The present T cell receptor (beta chain) was sequenced within a study of blood T cell repertoires in COVID-19 (dated by TCRdb to the early 2020s). Regarding the research as a whole: Collaborator samples came from the United States, Italy and Spain and covered acute and convalescent phases of COVID-19. HLA class I and class II types, where available, came from metadata supplied by the sample provider rather than from assay-based typing. The repertoires were released in a freely available public database meant as a resource for research on the immune response to SARS-CoV-2. The dataset comprised deeply sampled blood TCRbeta repertoires from subjects exposed to, actively infected with, or recovered from COVID-19. The sample metadata nearly always contained a de-identified subject ID, COVID-19 status, age in years and sex. The prospective study material was composed of cDNA or gDNA derived from T cells, B-cell-depleted T cells, or PBMCs. The samples were drawn from the first 160 participants of the ongoing ImmuneRACE study and from 1,254 subjects provided by 6 global collaborators.

Regarding this clone: It lacks a known antigen. It has no much larger one-base neighbor in the sample; base qualities were not kept.

TCRbeta CDR3 regions were amplified from genomic DNA using the immunoSEQ Assay, a bias-controlled multiplex PCR. The source study handled its data this way. Nucleated cell counts per sample were estimated from amplification of reference gene primers within the assay. To quantify the absolute abundance of each unique TCRbeta CDR3 rearrangement, sequence reads were collapsed and filtered. For each sample, productive Simpson clonality was calculated by taking the square root of Simpson's diversity index across productive rearrangements. Sourced from immuneACCESS, this table was stored by TCRdb with only in-frame sequences that have V and J called. A share of the clones is absent; for the studies checked, an unresolved V gene accounts for under half, and the remainder has no known explanation. That table gives V, J and clone size, and the DNA gave D and trimming. For this sample the table gives under 85,000 clones, of which roughly 80% were detected only once. The ten largest clones add up to around 6.9% of the sample.

One collaborating source in Seattle enrolled patients during active infection and followed them longitudinally through the course of disease. Each collaborating institution followed its own protocols to collect whole blood in K2EDTA tubes. For TCRbeta analysis, collaborators shipped samples as frozen whole blood, isolated PBMCs, or DNA extracted from either of those sample types. What the research found in general, with its limitations: The amount of clinical and demographic metadata varied by source and participant and was provided uncurated.

Sequencing was carried out using peripheral blood. The sequence was collected from a man between 25 and 39 years old with COVID-19, enrolled during active disease.

The bases read TGTGCCAGCAGCCCAACCCGGACAGGATTGCAAGAGACCCAGTACTTC. It is translated as CASSPTRTGLQETQYF. Recombination joined TRBV7-8 with TRBJ2-5, and TRBD1 aligns with 7 junction nucleotides. Here V drops 5 bases and J drops 2 bases, and the junction holds 11 bases not matched to any gene. Inclusive of the bounding cysteine and phenylalanine, the CDR3 is 16 residues long. The retained sequence is limited to the CDR3, 48 bases, with the frame set at the first base. The germline V gene yields SGHVS for CDR1 and FQNEAQ for CDR2.